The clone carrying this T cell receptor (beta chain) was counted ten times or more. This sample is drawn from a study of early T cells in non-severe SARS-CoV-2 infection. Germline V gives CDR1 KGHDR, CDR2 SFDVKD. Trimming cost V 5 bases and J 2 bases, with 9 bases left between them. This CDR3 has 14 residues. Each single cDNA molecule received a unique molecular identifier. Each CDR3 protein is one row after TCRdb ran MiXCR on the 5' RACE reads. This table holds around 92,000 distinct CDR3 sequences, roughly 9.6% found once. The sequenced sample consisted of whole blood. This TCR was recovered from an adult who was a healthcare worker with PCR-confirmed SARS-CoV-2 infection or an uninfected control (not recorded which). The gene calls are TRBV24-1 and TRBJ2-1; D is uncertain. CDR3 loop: CATSGRVAYNEQFF. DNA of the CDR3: TGTGCCACCAGTGGCCGGGTGGCCTACAATGAGCAGTTCTTC.